What follows is one TCR beta chain and its context. The antigen is unknown. This specimen belongs to a study of OX40 agonist ivuxolimab in advanced cancers. V lost 2 bases to trimming and J lost 5 bases; unmatched junction nucleotides: 6. This CDR3 is built from 15 residues. CDR1 and CDR2 (germline): SGHNT, YENEEA. Here immunoSEQ multiplex PCR was the method, and the copy in TCRdb shows in-frame clones only, minus some. The repertoire holds approximately 96,000 clones, around 90% seen once, with 1.5% to 2% in the top ten. Baseline, cycle 4 day 1, and cycle 7 day 1 were the blood sampling points. The study's findings and limits: Expanded clones tended on average to be more numerous among CD8+ T cells than CD4+.

Specimen: CD4+ or CD8+ T cells sorted from blood, collected in a trial of the OX40 agonist ivuxolimab. The genes are TRBV11-3 and TRBJ1-1, with 9 bases matching TRBD1. This TCR came from an adult with an advanced solid tumor such as melanoma, head and neck, liver or kidney cancer. This CDR3 reads CASSLMGQGRTEAFF. As DNA, the CDR3 is TGTGCCAGCAGCTTAATGGGACAGGGTCGTACTGAAGCTTTCTTT.